These 26 T cell receptor beta chains originate from one sample sequenced in a study of cytomegalovirus exposure and HLA in healthy donors. The primer mix had 60 Vbeta and 13 Jbeta primers. Method: immunoSEQ multiplex PCR; TCRdb's copy keeps in-frame clones and lacks some. Of about 85,000 clones in the sample, 80% were seen once. Input material: PBMCs. These receptor sequences come from a man aged 45-65 years in good health and CMV-seropositive.

To note about this clone: At one of its ends the junction is not consistent with the germline gene, which may arise from a read error. The genes are TRBV7-9 and TRBJ1-1; 7 bases line up with TRBD1. From germline, CDR1 is SEHNR and CDR2 FQNEAQ (reference sequence). The CDR3 sequence is 15 residues long. The CDR3 is CSSSSHRGGNTEAFF. DNA for the CDR3: TGTTCCAGCAGCTCACACAGGGGCGGGAACACTGAAGCTTTCTTT.

This clone appeared a few times. The chain carries TRBV9 and TRBJ2-1; 10 bases map to TRBD2. The CDR3 spans 17 residues. With 0 bases clipped from V and 7 bases from J, the junction kept 10 bases outside the gene matches. CDR1 SGDLS and CDR2 YYNGEE come from the germline V gene. The CDR3 reads CASSVGGLAGVGNEQFF. The CDR3 bases are TGTGCCAGCAGCGTAGGGGGGCTAGCGGGAGTGGGGAATGAGCAGTTCTTC.

This rearrangement joins TRBV2 to TRBJ1-6, with TRBD1 as a possible D gene (5 bases). The ends were cut back, 3 bases at V and 7 bases at J, with 7 bases in the middle. The CDR3 has 13 amino acids. Germline V lookup: CDR1 SNHLY, CDR2 FYNNEI. The CDR3: CASSEGRNSPLHF. The CDR3 DNA reads as TGTGCCAGCAGTGAGGGGCGGAATTCACCCCTCCACTTT.

This clone was picked up one time. The chain links TRBV19 to TRBJ1-6; no clear D gene. Germline CDR1 LNHDA, CDR2 SQIVND (reference sequence). The CDR3 totals 13 residues. The V gene lost 5 bases and the J gene lost 7 bases, with 9 bases spanning the gap. The CDR3 sequence is CASSLARNSPLHF. In DNA, the CDR3 is TGTGCCAGTAGTTTGGCCAGAAATTCACCCCTCCACTTT.

J is TRBJ2-5 and V is TRBV5-6; the match to TRBD2 covers 14 bases. V lost 4 bases to trimming and J lost 10 bases; unmatched junction nucleotides: 12. Germline CDR1 reads SGHDT; CDR2 reads YYEEEE. CDR3 length: 16 amino acids. The CDR3 spells CASSATTSGGVGGQYF. The CDR3 nucleotides read TGTGCCAGCAGCGCAACGACTAGCGGGGGGGTGGGTGGCCAGTACTTC.

This clone was found once. The CDR3: CASSLGRRGTYEQYF. The CDR3 DNA sequence: TGTGCCAGCAGCTTAGGACGGCGGGGTACCTACGAGCAGTACTTC. The genes are TRBV7-2 and TRBJ2-7, with a possible D match to TRBD2 (6 bases). Germline V gene data show CDR1 as SGHTA and CDR2 as FQGNSA. The V gene lost 1 base and the J gene lost 2 bases, with 12 bases spanning the gap. The CDR3 loop spans 15 amino acids.

The chain couples TRBV6-1 to TRBJ1-3; D not resolved. CDR1 is MNHNS, CDR2 SASEGT, per germline. CDR3 length equals 11 residues. Trimming removed 9 bases at V and 9 bases at J, with 12 bases between. The CDR3 bases are TGTGCCAGTGGAGTCGAGGGCACCATATATTTT. Its translation is CASGVEGTIYF.

The chain uses TRBV7-9 and TRBJ2-7, with 9 bases that match TRBD1. This CDR3 is built from 15 residues. The V gene end was trimmed by 5 bases and the J gene end by 3 bases; junction bases not matched to a gene: 8. Germline CDR1 SEHNR, CDR2 FQNEAQ (reference sequence). CDR3 in amino acids: CASSDGQGINYEQYF. The CDR3 DNA is TGTGCCAGCAGCGACGGACAGGGGATTAACTACGAGCAGTACTTC.

Points on this clone: The same CDR3 can be traced to other DNA sequences in this sample. The chain carries TRBV7-9 and TRBJ2-7; D call uncertain. This CDR3 spans 11 amino acids. V lost 5 bases and J 5 bases, leaving 7 bases between the germline ends. Per the germline V gene, CDR1 is SEHNR and CDR2 is FQNEAQ (reference sequence). The CDR3 here is CASSLFDEQYF. The DNA of the CDR3 is TGTGCCAGCAGCCTGTTCGACGAGCAGTACTTC.

This chain uses TRBV11-2 with TRBJ2-1; D not certain. The CDR3 is made up of 15 amino acids. CDR1 and CDR2 (germline): SGHAT, FQNNGV. V dropped 0 bases and J dropped 5 bases, with 11 bases sitting between them. CDR3 residues: CASSLDGRQDNEQFF. The CDR3 nucleotides are TGTGCCAGCAGCTTAGATGGTAGGCAGGACAATGAGCAGTTCTTC.

The chain carries TRBV30 and TRBJ2-7; the match to TRBD1 covers 8 bases. V lost 0 bases, J lost 1 base, and 8 bases stayed unmatched. The CDR3 is 16 amino acids. CDR1 and CDR2 (germline): GTSNPN, SVGIG (reference sequence). CDR3 sequence (DNA): TGTGCCTGGAGTGTACCGTCAGACAGGGGATCCTACGAGCAGTACTTC. It is translated as CAWSVPSDRGSYEQYF.

The count of this clone is one. The chain uses TRBV2 and TRBJ2-7; a weak D match, TRBD2 (5 bases). Germline lookup yields CDR1 SNHLY and CDR2 FYNNEI. The V and J ends lost 2 bases and 6 bases respectively, with 5 bases between them. The CDR3 contains 11 residues. The CDR3 coding sequence is TGTGCCAGCAGTGAACGGGGCGAGCAGTACTTC. This sequence encodes CASSERGEQYF.

The gene calls are TRBV7-6 and TRBJ2-7, with a weak D call TRBD2 (6 bases). Trimming removed 4 bases at V and 5 bases at J, with 12 bases between. Germline V gene sequence: CDR1 SGHVS, CDR2 FNYEAQ. This CDR3 spans 13 amino acids. The CDR3 protein is CASSSGTGNEQYF. CDR3 in DNA: TGTGCCAGCAGCTCCGGGACTGGCAACGAGCAGTACTTC.

The V call is TRBV6-1, the J call TRBJ1-5; TRBD1 agrees at 8 bases. The germline CDR1 and CDR2 sequences are MNHNS and SASEGT. The CDR3 has 14 residues. Trimming took 6 bases from V and 5 from J; bases not matched to a gene: 6. The CDR3 is CASSPTGEYQPQHF. In nucleotides, the CDR3 is TGTGCCAGCAGCCCGACAGGGGAATATCAGCCCCAGCATTTT.

This clone was detected once. V is TRBV5-4 and J is TRBJ2-7; 10 bases are a match to TRBD2. V lost 0 bases to trimming and J lost 3 bases; unmatched junction nucleotides: 3. The CDR3 extends over 15 amino acids. Per the germline V gene, CDR1 is SGHNT and CDR2 is YYREEE (reference sequence). DNA of the CDR3: TGTGCCAGCAGCTTGGCTAGCGGGGGACTCTACGAGCAGTACTTC. As protein: CASSLASGGLYEQYF.

This rearrangement joins TRBV27 to TRBJ2-1, with 7 bases that match TRBD2. V dropped 4 bases and J dropped 5; count of bases not matched to a gene: 8. CDR3 length equals 15 residues. Germline V lookup: CDR1 MNHEY, CDR2 SMNVEV (reference sequence). The CDR3 nucleotides read TGTGCCAGCAGTTCGACTAGCTCCATAAACAATGAGCAGTTCTTC. Protein product: CASSSTSSINNEQFF.

The chain carries TRBV19 and TRBJ2-1, with 9 nucleotides matching TRBD2. From germline, CDR1 is LNHDA and CDR2 SQIVND (reference sequence). There are 15 residues in the CDR3. The ends lost 2 bases at V and 8 bases at J; junction bases unmatched: 7. DNA of the CDR3: TGTGCCAGTAGTATATCCCCTAGCGGGATATATGAGCAGTTCTTC. Translating it yields CASSISPSGIYEQFF.

Written as DNA, the CDR3 is TGTGCCAGCAGCGCAAACGCAGGGTTTGGCTACACCTTC. Protein product: CASSANAGFGYTF. The rearrangement joins TRBV9 to TRBJ1-2; maybe TRBD1 (5 bases). Germline assignment: CDR1 SGDLS and CDR2 YYNGEE. V lost 3 bases, J lost 7 bases, and 13 bases lay in between. The CDR3 covers 13 residues.

This chain links TRBV6-5 with TRBJ2-5, with a tentative D call TRBD2 (5 bases). The germline gives CDR1 MNHEY, CDR2 SVGAGI. V lost 5 bases, J lost 2 bases, and 15 bases lay in between. This CDR3 is 15 amino acids long. The CDR3: CASSRSGMDQETQYF. The CDR3 DNA is TGTGCCAGCAGTCGTTCGGGGATGGATCAAGAGACCCAGTACTTC.

The chain employs TRBV25-1 and TRBJ2-1; 13 bases match TRBD2. Germline assignment: CDR1 MGHDK and CDR2 SYGVNS. The CDR3 consists of 16 residues. V gave up 6 bases and J gave up 8 bases; unmatched junction bases: 10. The CDR3 reads CASRPPGLAGLDEQFF. In DNA, the CDR3 is TGTGCCAGCAGACCCCCGGGACTAGCGGGATTAGATGAGCAGTTCTTC.

The chain recombines TRBV27 with TRBJ2-7; D might be TRBD2 (6 bases). This CDR3 region has 13 residues. The germline V gene has CDR1 MNHEY and CDR2 SMNVEV (reference sequence). The germline V and J ends were trimmed by 2 bases and 5 bases, with 10 bases remaining between them. The DNA of the CDR3 is TGTGCCAGCAGTTTACTAGCGAGTCACGAGCAGTACTTC. Translation: CASSLLASHEQYF.

The chain couples TRBV30 to TRBJ2-1, with no clear D. CDR3 length equals 14 residues. Germline V gene sequence: CDR1 GTSNPN, CDR2 SVGIG (reference sequence). V was pared by 0 bases and J by 7 bases, with 13 bases between. DNA for the CDR3: TGTGCCTGGAGTGTACGTGGGCGAAAAAATGAGCAGTTCTTC. Encoded protein: CAWSVRGRKNEQFF.

The chain employs TRBV28 and TRBJ2-1; 7 positions match TRBD2. This CDR3 contains 13 residues. Per the germline V gene, CDR1 is MDHEN and CDR2 is SYDVKM. J lost 8 bases, V lost 4 bases, and 5 bases had no gene match. This CDR3 reads CASSSGTTDEQFF. DNA for the CDR3: TGTGCCAGCAGTTCGGGGACTACGGATGAGCAGTTCTTC.

This chain connects TRBV30 to TRBJ1-2; TRBD1 aligns across 7 bases. Germline CDR1 and CDR2: GTSNPN and SVGIG (reference sequence). The V and J ends lost 5 bases and 1 base, in that order; junction bases with no gene match: 4. The CDR3 spans 13 residues. DNA of the CDR3: TGTGCCTGGGGACAGGCGAGTAACTATGGCTACACCTTC. The encoded protein is CAWGQASNYGYTF. The whole variable domain, remainder taken from reference TRBV30 and TRBJ1-2, is SQTIHQWPATLVQPVGSPLSLECTVEGTSNPNLYWYRQAAGRGLQLLFYSVGIGQISSEVPQNLSASRPQDRQFILSSKKLLLSDSGFYLCAWGQASNYGYTFGSGTRLTVV.

The chain has TRBV11-2 and TRBJ2-5; the D gene is possibly TRBD1 (6 bases). The CDR3 is made up of 15 amino acids. Germline CDR1 is SGHAT and CDR2 is FQNNGV. V was pared by 4 bases and J by 4 bases, with 16 bases between. The CDR3 loop reads CASSSFLQGGETQYF. In DNA, the CDR3 is TGTGCCAGCAGCTCGTTTTTACAAGGGGGAGAGACCCAGTACTTC.

The gene calls are TRBV2 and TRBJ2-3; TRBD2 agrees at 7 bases. The CDR3 loop spans 15 amino acids. Trimming cost V 5 bases and J 2 bases; bases outside gene matches: 7. Germline V CDR1 and CDR2: SNHLY, FYNNEI. The CDR3 nucleotides read TGTGCCAGCAGTAGCCGCGGGACTACCACAGATACGCAGTATTTT. Residues: CASSSRGTTTDTQYF.